The T cell receptor (beta chain) described here comes from a study of CD8+CD57+ T cells in acquired aplastic anemia. Genomic DNA, serving as template, underwent TCR beta VDJ and CDR3 profiling. TCRdb re-called the reads through MiXCR, storing one row per CDR3 protein. The sample includes some 150,000 distinct CDR3 sequences, about 40% of them seen just once. This clonotype was recorded at least ten times. J gave up 7 bases and V 7 bases, and 13 bases lay outside the gene matches. Looked up from germline, CDR1 is SEHNR and CDR2 is FQNEAQ (reference sequence). The CDR3 consists of 15 residues. V is TRBV7-9 and J is TRBJ1-1; 9 bases align to TRBD1. The TCR comes from a human donor in good health, serving as a control. The sequenced sample consisted of sorted CD4+, CD8+, or CD8+CD57+ T cells (not recorded which) from PBMCs. The CDR3 here is CASIRGTGFNGEAFF. The CDR3 region has the DNA TGTGCCAGCATAAGGGGGACAGGGTTTAATGGTGAAGCTTTCTTT.